This entry features one T cell receptor beta chain sequence. What it binds is unknown. The sample originates from a study of T cell responses to AZD1222 COVID-19 vaccine. Broader study findings: Increased Spike-specific TCR breadth and depth were observed after two AZD1222 doses. In the spike-specific TCR repertoire, nearly half reportedly target unmutated variant regions. Clonal diversity was possibly underestimated, and the donors were mostly white British, with more females.

The CDR3 is 11 residues long. The V end lost 6 bases, the J end lost 0 bases, and 5 bases lay between the germline ends. Germline loops: CDR1 DFQATT, CDR2 SNEGSKA (reference sequence). Using immunoSEQ multiplex PCR, the repertoire was profiled, and TCRdb retains in-frame clones only, with some absent. Found here are about 120,000 clones, 90% to 95% of them singletons; the top ten hold approximately 5%. It was second doses at about 4 or about 12 weeks that were pooled. The rearrangement joins TRBV20-1 to TRBJ1-2; D gene ambiguous. The receptor was isolated from an adult who received the AZD1222 COVID-19 vaccine. The sample was peripheral blood, taken 28 days after the second AZD1222 dose. CDR3: CSATSNYGYTF. The CDR3 nucleotides are TGCAGTGCCACCTCTAACTATGGCTACACCTTC.